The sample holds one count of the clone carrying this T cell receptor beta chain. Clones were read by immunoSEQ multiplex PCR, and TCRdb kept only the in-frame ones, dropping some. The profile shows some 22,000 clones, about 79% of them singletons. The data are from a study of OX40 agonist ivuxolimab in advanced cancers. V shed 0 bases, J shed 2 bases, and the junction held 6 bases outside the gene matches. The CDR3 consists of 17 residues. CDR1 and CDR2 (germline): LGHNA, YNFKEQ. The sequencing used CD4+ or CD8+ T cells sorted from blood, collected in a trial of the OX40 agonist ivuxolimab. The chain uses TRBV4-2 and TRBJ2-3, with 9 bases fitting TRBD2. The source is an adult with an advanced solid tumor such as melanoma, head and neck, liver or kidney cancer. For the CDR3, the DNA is TGTGCCAGCAGCCAAGAATCAGCGGGAGGCCCCACAGATACGCAGTATTTT. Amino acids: CASSQESAGGPTDTQYF.